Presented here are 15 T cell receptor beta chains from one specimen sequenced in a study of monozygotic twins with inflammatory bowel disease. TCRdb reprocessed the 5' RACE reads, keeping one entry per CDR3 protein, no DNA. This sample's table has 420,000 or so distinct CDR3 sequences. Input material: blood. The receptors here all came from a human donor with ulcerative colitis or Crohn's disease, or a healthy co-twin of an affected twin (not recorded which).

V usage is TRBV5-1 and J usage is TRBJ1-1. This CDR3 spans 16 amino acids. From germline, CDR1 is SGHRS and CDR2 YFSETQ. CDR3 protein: CASNRRSPGGNAEAFF.

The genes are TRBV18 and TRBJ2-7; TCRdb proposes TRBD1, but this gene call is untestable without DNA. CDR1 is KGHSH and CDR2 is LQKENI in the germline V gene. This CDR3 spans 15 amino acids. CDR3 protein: CASSFSGTDAYEQYF.

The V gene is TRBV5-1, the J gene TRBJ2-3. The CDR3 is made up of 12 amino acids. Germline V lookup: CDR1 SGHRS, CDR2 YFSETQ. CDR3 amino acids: CASRLGGDTQYF.

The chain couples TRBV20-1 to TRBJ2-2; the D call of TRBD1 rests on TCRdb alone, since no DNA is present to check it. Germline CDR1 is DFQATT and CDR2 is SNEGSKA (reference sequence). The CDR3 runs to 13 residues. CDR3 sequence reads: CSASGDRVGELFF.

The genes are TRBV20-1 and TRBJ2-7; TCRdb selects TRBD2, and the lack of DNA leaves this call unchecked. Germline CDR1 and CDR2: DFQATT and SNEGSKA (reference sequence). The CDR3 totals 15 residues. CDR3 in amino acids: CSASYIAGRTYEQYF.

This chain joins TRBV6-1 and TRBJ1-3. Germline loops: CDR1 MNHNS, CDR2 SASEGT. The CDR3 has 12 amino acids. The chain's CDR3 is CASSEKGNTIYF.

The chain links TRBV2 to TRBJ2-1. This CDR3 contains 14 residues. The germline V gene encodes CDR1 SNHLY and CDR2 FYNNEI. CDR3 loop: CASSEIGVGNEQFF.

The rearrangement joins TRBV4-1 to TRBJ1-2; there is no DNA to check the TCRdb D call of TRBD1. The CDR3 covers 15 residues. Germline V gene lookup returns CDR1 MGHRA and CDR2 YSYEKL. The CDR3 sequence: CASSQGGTGEYGYTF.

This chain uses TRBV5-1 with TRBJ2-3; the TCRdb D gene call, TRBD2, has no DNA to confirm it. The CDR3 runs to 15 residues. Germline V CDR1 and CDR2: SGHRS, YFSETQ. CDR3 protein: CASSPSIQSTDTQYF.

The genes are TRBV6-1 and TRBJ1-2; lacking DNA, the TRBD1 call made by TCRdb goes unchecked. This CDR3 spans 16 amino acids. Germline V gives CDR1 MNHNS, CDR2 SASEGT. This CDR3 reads CASIWDRGRPGVGYTF.

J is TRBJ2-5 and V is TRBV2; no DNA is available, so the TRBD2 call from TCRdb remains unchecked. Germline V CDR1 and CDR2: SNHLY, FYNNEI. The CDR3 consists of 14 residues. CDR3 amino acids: CASSDPGERGAQYF.

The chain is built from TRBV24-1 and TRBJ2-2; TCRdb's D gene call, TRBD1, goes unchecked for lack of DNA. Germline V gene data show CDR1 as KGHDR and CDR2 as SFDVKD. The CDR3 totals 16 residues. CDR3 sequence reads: CATSDRDRMNTGELFF.

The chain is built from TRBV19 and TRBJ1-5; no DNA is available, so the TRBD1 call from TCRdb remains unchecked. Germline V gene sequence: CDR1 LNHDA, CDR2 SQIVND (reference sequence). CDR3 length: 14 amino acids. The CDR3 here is CASMIRTGNQPQHF.

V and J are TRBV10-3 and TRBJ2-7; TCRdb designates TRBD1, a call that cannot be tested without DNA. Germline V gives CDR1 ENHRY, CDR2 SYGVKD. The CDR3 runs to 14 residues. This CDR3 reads CAISESSGAREQYF.

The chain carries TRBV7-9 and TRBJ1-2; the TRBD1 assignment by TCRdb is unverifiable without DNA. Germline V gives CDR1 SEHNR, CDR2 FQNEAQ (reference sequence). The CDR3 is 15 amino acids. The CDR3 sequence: CASSLEGARNYGYTF.